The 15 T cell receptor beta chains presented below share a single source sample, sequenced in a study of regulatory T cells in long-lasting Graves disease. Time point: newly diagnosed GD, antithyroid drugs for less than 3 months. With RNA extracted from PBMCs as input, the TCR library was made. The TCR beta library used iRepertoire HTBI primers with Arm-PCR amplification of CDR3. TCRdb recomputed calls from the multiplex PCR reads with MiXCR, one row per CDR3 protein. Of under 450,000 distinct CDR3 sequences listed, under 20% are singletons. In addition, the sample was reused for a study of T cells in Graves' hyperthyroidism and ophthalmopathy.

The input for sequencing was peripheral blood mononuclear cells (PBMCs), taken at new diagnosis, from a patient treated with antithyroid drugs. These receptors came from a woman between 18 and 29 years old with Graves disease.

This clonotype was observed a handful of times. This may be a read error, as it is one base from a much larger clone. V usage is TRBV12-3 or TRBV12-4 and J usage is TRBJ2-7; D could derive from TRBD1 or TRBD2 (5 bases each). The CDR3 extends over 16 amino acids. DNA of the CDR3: TGTGTCAGCAGTGACAGACCCCGGGACCGACTTTGGGAGCAGTACTTC. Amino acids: CVSSDRPRDRLWEQYF.

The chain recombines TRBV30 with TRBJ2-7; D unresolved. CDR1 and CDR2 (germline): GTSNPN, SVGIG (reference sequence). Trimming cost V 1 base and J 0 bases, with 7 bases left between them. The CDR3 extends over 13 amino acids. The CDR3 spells CAWSGGRSYEQYF. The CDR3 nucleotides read TGTGCCTGGAGTGGTGGCCGCTCCTACGAGCAGTACTTC.

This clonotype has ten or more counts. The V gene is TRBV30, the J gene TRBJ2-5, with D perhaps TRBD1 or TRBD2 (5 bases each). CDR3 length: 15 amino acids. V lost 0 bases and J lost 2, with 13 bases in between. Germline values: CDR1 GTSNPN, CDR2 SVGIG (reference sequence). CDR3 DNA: TGTGCCTGGAGTGTATGGGGGTCAGGGCAAGAGACCCAGTACTTC. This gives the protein CAWSVWGSGQETQYF.

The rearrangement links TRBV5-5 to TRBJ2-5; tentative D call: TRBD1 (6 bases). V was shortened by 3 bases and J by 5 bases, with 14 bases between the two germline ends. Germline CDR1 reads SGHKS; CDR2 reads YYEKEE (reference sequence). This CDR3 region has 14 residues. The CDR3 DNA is TGTGCCAGCAGCTGGGGGCCGGCCGGGGAGACCCAGTACTTC. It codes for CASSWGPAGETQYF.

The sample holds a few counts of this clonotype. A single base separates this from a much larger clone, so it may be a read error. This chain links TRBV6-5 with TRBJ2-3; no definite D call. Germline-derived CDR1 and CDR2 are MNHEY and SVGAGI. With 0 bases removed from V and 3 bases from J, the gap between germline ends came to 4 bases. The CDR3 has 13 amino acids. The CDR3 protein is CASSYSWTDTQYF. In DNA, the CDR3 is TGTGCCAGCAGTTACTCCTGGACAGATACGCAGTATTTT.

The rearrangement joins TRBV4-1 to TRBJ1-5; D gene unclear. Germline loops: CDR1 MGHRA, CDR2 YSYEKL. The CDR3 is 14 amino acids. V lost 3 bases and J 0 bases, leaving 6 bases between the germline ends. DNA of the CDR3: TGCGCCAGCAGCCATCCAGATAGCAATCAGCCCCAGCATTTT. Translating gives CASSHPDSNQPQHF.

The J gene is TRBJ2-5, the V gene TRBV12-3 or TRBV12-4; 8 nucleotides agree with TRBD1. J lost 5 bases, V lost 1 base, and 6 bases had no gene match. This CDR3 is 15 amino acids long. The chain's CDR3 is CASSLDQGDRETQYF. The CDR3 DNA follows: TGTGCCAGCAGTTTAGATCAGGGGGACAGGGAGACCCAGTACTTC.

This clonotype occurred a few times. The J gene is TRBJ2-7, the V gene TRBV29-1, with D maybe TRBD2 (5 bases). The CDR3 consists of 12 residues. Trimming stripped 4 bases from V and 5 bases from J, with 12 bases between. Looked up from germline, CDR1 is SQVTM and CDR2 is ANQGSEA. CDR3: CSVGEWGDEQYF. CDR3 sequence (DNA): TGCAGCGTTGGGGAGTGGGGAGACGAGCAGTACTTC.

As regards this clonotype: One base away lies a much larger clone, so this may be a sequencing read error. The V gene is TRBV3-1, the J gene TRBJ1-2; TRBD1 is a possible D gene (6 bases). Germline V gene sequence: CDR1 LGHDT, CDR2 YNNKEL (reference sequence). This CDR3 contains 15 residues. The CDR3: CANSQGQINNYGYTF. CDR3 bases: TGTGCCAACAGCCAAGGACAGATAAATAACTATGGCTACACCTTC.

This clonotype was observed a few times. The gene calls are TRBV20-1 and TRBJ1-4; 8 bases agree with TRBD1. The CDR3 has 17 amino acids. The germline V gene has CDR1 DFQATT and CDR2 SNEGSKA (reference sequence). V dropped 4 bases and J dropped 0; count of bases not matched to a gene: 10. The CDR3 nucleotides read TGCAGTGCTACCGGACTGACAGGGGACGCAACTAATGAAAAACTGTTTTTT. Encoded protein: CSATGLTGDATNEKLFF.

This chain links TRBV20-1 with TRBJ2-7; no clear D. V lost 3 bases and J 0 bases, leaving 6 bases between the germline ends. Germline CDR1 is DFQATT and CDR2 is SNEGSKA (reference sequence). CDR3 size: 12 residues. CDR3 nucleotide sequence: TGCAGTGCTAGTTCTAGCTCCTACGAGCAGTACTTC. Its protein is CSASSSSYEQYF.

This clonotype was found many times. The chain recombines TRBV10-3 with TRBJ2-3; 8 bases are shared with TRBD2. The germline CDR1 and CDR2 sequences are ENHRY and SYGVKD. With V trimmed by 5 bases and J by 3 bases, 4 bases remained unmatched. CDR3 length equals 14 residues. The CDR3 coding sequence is TGTGCCATCAGTTCAGCGGGAGATACAGATACGCAGTATTTT. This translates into CAISSAGDTDTQYF.

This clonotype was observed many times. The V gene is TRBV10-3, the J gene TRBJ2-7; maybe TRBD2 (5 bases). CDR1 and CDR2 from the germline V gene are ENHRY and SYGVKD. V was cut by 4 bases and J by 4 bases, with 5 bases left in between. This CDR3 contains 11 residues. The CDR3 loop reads CAISAGYEQYF. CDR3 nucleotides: TGTGCCATCAGTGCGGGATACGAGCAGTACTTC.

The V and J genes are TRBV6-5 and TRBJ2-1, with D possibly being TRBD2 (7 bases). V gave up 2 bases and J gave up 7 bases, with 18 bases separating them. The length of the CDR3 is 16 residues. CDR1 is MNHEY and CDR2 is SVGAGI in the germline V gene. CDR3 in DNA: TGTGCCAGCAGTTACGGGGGGGCAATTACCGTGAATGAGCAGTTCTTC. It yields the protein CASSYGGAITVNEQFF.

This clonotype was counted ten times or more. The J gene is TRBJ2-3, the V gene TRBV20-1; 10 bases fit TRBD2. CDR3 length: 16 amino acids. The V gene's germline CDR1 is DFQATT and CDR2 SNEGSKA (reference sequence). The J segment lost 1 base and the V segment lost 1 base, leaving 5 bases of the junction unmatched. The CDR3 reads CSARGVTSGGTDTQYF. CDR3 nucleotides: TGCAGTGCTAGAGGCGTAACTAGCGGGGGCACAGATACGCAGTATTTT.